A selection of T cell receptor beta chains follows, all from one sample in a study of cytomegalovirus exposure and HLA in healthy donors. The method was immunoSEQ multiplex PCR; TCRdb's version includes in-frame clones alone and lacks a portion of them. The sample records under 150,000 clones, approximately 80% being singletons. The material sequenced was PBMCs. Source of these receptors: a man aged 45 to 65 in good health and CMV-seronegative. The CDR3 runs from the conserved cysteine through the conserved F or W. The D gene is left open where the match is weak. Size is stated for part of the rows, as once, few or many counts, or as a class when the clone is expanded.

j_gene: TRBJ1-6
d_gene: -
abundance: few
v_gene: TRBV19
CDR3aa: CASSRGLDSPLHF
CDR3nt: TGTGCCAGTAGTAGGGGACTGGATTCACCCCTCCACTTT

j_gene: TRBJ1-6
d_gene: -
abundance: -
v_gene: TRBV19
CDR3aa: CASSKDSAYSPLHF
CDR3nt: TGTGCCAGTAGCAAGGACAGTGCTTATTCACCCCTCCACTTT

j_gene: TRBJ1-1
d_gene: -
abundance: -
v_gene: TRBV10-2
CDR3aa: CASSRRDRTEAFF
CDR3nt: TGCGCCAGCAGCCGGCGGGACCGCACTGAAGCTTTCTTT

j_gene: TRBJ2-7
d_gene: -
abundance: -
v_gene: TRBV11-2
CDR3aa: CASSPRTAYEQYF
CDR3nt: TGTGCCAGCAGCCCTCGGACAGCCTACGAGCAGTACTTC

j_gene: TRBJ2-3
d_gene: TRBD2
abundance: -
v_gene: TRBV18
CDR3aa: CASSPAGGNTDTQYF
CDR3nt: TGTGCCAGCTCACCGGCGGGGGGGAACACAGATACGCAGTATTTT

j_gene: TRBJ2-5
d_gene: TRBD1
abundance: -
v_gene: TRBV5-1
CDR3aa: CASSRDRAQETQYF
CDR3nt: TGCGCCAGCAGCCGCGACAGGGCTCAAGAGACCCAGTACTTC

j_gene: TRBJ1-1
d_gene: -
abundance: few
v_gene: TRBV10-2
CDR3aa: CASSESLPTVEAFF
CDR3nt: TGCGCCAGCAGTGAGTCCCTTCCCACAGTTGAAGCTTTCTTT

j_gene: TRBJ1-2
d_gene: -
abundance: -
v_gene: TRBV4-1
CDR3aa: CASSQVEAGIANYGYTF
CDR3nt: TGCGCCAGCAGCCAAGTCGAGGCCGGGATTGCTAACTATGGCTACACCTTC

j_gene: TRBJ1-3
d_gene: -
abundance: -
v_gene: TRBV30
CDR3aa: CAGGWVTLAIYF
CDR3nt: TGTGCCGGGGGCTGGGTCACCCTGGCCATATATTTT

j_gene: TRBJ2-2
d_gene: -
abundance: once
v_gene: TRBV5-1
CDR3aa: CASSLLGASGTGELFF
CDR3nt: TGCGCCAGCAGCCTCTTGGGGGCCTCGGGCACCGGGGAGCTGTTTTTT

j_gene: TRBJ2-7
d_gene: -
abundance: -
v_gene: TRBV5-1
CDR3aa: CASSFIRDYEQYF
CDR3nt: TGCGCCAGCAGCTTCATCAGGGACTACGAGCAGTACTTC

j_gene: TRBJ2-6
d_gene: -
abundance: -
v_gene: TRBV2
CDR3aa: CASSPPLVRGSGANVLTF
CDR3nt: TGTGCCAGCAGTCCCCCCCTGGTGCGGGGCTCTGGGGCCAACGTCCTGACTTTC

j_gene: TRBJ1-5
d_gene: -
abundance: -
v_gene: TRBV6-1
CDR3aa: CASSQGQEQPQHF
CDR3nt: TGTGCCAGCAGTCAGGGTCAGGAACAGCCCCAGCATTTT

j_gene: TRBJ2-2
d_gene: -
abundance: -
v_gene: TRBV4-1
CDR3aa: CASSQRGTRARVDTGELFF
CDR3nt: TGCGCCAGCAGCCAGAGGGGGACCCGGGCCAGGGTAGATACCGGGGAGCTGTTTTTT

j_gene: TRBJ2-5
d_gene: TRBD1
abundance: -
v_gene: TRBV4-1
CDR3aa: CASSVPGQINQETQYF
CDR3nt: TGCGCCAGCAGCGTTCCGGGACAGATCAATCAAGAGACCCAGTACTTC

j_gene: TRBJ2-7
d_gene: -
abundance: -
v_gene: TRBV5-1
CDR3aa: CASSFREDEQYF
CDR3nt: TGCGCCAGCAGCTTTAGGGAGGACGAGCAGTACTTC

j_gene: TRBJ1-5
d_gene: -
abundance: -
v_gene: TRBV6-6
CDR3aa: CATQGQDQPQHF
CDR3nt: TGTGCCACCCAGGGGCAGGATCAGCCCCAGCATTTT

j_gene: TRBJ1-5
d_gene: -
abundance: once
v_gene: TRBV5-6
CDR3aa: CASSLGLNQPQHF
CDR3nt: TGTGCCAGCAGCTTGGGTCTTAATCAGCCCCAGCATTTT

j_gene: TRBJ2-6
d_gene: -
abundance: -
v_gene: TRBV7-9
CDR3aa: CSSSLVRAGANVLTF
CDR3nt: TGTTCCAGCAGCTTAGTCAGGGCTGGGGCCAACGTCCTGACTTTC

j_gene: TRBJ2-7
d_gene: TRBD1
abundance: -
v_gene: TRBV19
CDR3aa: CASRRQGSYEQYF
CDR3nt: TGTGCCAGTAGACGACAGGGCTCCTACGAGCAGTACTTC

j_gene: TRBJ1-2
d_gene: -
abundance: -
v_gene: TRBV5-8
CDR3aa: CASSLVAANYGYTF
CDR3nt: TGTGCCAGCAGCTTGGTAGCCGCTAACTATGGCTACACCTTC

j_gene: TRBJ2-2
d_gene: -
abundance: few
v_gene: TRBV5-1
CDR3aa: CASSLEGGTGELFF
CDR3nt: TGCGCCAGCAGCTTGGAAGGGGGCACCGGGGAGCTGTTTTTT

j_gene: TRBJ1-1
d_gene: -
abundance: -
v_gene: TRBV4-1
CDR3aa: CASSQERRGGNTEAFF
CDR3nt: TGCGCCAGCAGCCAAGAAAGGAGGGGGGGGAACACTGAAGCTTTCTTT

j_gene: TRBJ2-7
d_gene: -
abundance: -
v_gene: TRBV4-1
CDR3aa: CASSQARGSYEQYF
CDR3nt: TGCGCCAGCAGCCAAGCGCGGGGCTCCTACGAGCAGTACTTC

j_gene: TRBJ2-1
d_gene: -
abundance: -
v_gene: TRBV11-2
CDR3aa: CASSSYTEQFF
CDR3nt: TGTGCCAGCAGCTCCTATACTGAGCAGTTCTTC

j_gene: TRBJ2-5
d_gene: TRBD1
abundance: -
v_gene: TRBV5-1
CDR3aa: CASKSGEGAVVETQYF
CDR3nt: TGCGCCAGCAAGTCGGGCGAGGGGGCGGTAGTGGAGACCCAGTACTTC

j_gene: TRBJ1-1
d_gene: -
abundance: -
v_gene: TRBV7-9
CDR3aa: CASSPTPGTEAFF
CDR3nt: TGTGCCAGCAGCCCCACTCCAGGGACTGAAGCTTTCTTT

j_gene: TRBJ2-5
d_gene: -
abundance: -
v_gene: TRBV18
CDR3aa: CASSPTLRETQYF
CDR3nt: TGTGCCAGCTCACCGACGCTCAGGGAGACCCAGTACTTC

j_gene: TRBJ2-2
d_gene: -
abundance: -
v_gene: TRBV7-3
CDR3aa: CASSPQGRLVTGELFF
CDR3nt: TGTGCCAGCAGCCCACAGGGGAGGTTGGTGACCGGGGAGCTGTTTTTT

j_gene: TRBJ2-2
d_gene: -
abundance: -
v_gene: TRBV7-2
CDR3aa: CASSPRRANTGELFF
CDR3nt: TGTGCCAGCAGCCCACGTCGCGCGAACACCGGGGAGCTGTTTTTT

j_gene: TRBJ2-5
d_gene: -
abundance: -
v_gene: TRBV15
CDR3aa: CATSREVASQETQYF
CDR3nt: TGTGCCACCAGCAGAGAAGTCGCCAGCCAAGAGACCCAGTACTTC

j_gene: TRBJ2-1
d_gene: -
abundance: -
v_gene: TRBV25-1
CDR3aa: CASSGTVSYNEQFF
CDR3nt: TGTGCCAGCAGTGGGACAGTCTCCTACAATGAGCAGTTCTTC

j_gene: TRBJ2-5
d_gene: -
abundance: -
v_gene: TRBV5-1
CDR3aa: CASSLDFQTQYF
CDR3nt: TGCGCCAGCAGCTTGGATTTCCAAACCCAGTACTTC